This TCR beta chain is drawn from a study of CD8 T cells in Susac syndrome (dated by TCRdb to the late 2010s). Some background on the complete study: The study used repertoire sequencing to test whether antigen drove CD8+ T cell activation and differentiation in Susac syndrome. CD8+ T cell repertoire clonality was compared between over 9 healthy donors, some 14 Susac syndrome patients and 15 multiple sclerosis patients. What the research found in general, with its limitations: The number of individuals in the TCR sequencing and HLA analysis was recognized as being relatively small.

High-throughput TCR beta sequencing profiled peripheral blood CD8+ and CD4+ T cells from healthy donors, Susac syndrome patients and multiple sclerosis patients. Healthy donors were included as age- and sex-matched controls. CD8+ TEMRA cells were enriched by FACS, while bulk CD8+ and CD4+ T cells were purified by magnetic negative isolation. Blood was drawn into EDTA tubes, processed within 24 hours, and PBMCs were isolated by density gradient centrifugation. PBMCs intended for TCR sequencing were frozen in liquid nitrogen and were later thawed in a 37 degrees C water bath. Purity of sorted or isolated CD4+, CD8+ and CD8+ TEMRA cells was at least 90%. RNA was extracted with the RNeasy kit and 0.5 to 1 ug was reverse transcribed using random hexamers. The immunoSEQ multiplex PCR assay, which covers 54 Vbeta and 13 Jbeta segments, was used to amplify TCR beta CDR3 regions. PCR amplification bias was corrected using a synthetic template baseline for primer optimization and computational correction. On the study's bioinformatics: Only productive sequences were kept, with reads annotated to V, D and J genes according to IMGT and analyzed in immunoSEQ Analyzer. Clonality was calculated as one minus the Shannon entropy normalized by log2 of the number of productive unique sequences. For each patient and control, public and private clones were evaluated within the 100 most prevalent clones. Clones were defined as Susac-specific when absent from the healthy and MS cohorts, from about 970 published viral clones and from other ImmuneACCESS disease sequences. TCRdb ran its own pipeline on the public reads, namely fastp trimming at Q25 and MiXCR clone calling, and kept in-frame beta chains. Entries are consolidated by CDR3 protein sequence, retaining the most common genes and DNA. The V and J calls reflect TCRdb's pipeline rather than the authors' work. Counted in this sample were about 49,000 distinct CDR3 sequences; roughly 93% of them appeared once. The ten top clones hold more than 0.45% of the sample.

Details on this clonotype: The antigen it binds to is not known. Base-call qualities are not available, and no considerably larger clone is one nucleotide away.

V is reduced by 2 bases and J by 2 bases, leaving a spacing of 10 bases between them. The germline V gene (reference sequence) sets CDR1 to MNHEY and CDR2 to SMNVEV. Including cysteine and phenylalanine, the CDR3 has 15 amino acids. The sequence is cut down to CDR3 DNA, 45 bases in frame from base 1. The sequenced sample was CD8+ T cells from PBMCs. This sequence uses TRBV27 and TRBJ2-1; a tentative D call is TRBD2 (6 bases match). The TCR sequence derives from a human donor in good health. The nucleotide sequence is given as TGTGCCAGCAGTTTAGGAGGGGTGGCCTACAATGAGCAGTTCTTC. Protein translation: CASSLGGVAYNEQFF.